The rows below give T cell receptor beta chains drawn from one sample of a study of Tregs in tolerant kidney transplant recipients. Here immunoSEQ multiplex PCR was the method, and the copy in TCRdb shows in-frame clones only, minus some. The sample consists of tens of thousands of clones, under 95% of them appearing once. The source was CD4+ T cells from blood (PBMCs), collected 12 months after the transplant. Receptors originate from a human patient who received a combined kidney and bone marrow transplant. Certain T cells may be donor cells from the graft. The CDR3 runs from the conserved cysteine through the conserved F or W. D genes are given only for firm matches. A row's size may be missing; if present it is once, few, many or a size class.

D: TRBD1; J: TRBJ1-4; size: few; V: TRBV6-6; CDR3: CASSWDSPKEKLFF; DNA: TGTGCCAGCAGCTGGGACAGCCCAAAAGAGAAACTGTTTTTT
D: .; J: TRBJ2-1; size: .; V: TRBV11-3; CDR3: CASSLDPERDEQFF; DNA: TGTGCCAGCAGCTTAGATCCCGAGAGGGATGAGCAGTTCTTC
D: .; J: TRBJ1-5; size: .; V: TRBV5-8; CDR3: CASSLSVRNQPQHF; DNA: TGTGCCAGCAGCTTATCGGTCCGCAATCAGCCCCAGCATTTT
D: TRBD2; J: TRBJ2-7; size: .; V: TRBV5-6; CDR3: CASSYLAGTSGRGSYEQYF; DNA: TGTGCCAGCAGCTACCTAGCCGGGACTAGCGGGAGAGGGTCCTACGAGCAGTACTTC
D: .; J: TRBJ1-2; size: few; V: TRBV28; CDR3: CASRIQGLPYGYTF; DNA: TGTGCCAGCAGAATTCAGGGACTCCCCTATGGCTACACCTTC
D: TRBD2; J: TRBJ2-7; size: .; V: TRBV7-2; CDR3: CASSLAGKPGLAGPSYEQYF; DNA: TGTGCCAGCAGCTTAGCGGGTAAACCGGGACTAGCGGGCCCATCCTACGAGCAGTACTTC
D: .; J: TRBJ2-7; size: .; V: TRBV28; CDR3: CASSPHYEQYF; DNA: TGTGCCAGCAGTCCCCACTACGAGCAGTACTTC
D: .; J: TRBJ1-1; size: .; V: TRBV2; CDR3: CASKVSGRNTEAFF; DNA: TGTGCCAGCAAAGTTTCAGGCAGGAACACTGAAGCTTTCTTT
D: TRBD1; J: TRBJ1-5; size: once; V: TRBV28; CDR3: CASSFQGAQNQPQHF; DNA: TGTGCCAGCAGTTTTCAGGGGGCGCAGAATCAGCCCCAGCATTTT
D: TRBD1; J: TRBJ1-4; size: .; V: TRBV9; CDR3: CASSGAGGPEKLFF; DNA: TGTGCCAGCAGCGGGGCAGGGGGGCCGGAAAAACTGTTTTTT
D: .; J: TRBJ1-1; size: .; V: TRBV5-1; CDR3: CASSPTPSQANTEAFF; DNA: TGCGCCAGCAGCCCGACCCCTTCTCAGGCAAACACTGAAGCTTTCTTT
D: .; J: TRBJ1-3; size: .; V: TRBV19; CDR3: CASSQISGNTIYF; DNA: TGTGCCAGTAGTCAGATCTCTGGAAACACCATATATTTT